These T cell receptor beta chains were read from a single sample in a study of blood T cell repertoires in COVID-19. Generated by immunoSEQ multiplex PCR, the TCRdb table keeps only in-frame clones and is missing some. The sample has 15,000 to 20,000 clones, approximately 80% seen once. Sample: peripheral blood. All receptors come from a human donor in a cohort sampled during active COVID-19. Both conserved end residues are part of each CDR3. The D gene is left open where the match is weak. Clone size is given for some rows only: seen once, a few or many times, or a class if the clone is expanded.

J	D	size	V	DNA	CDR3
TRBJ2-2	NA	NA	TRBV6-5	TGTGCCAGCGATAGGGGTAACACCGGGGAGCTGTTTTTT	CASDRGNTGELFF
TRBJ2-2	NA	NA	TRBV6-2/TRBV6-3	TGTGCCAGCAGTGCCCCCCCCGGGTCTTGGCGGGGAACTGCGAACACCGGGGAGCTGTTTTTT	CASSAPPGSWRGTANTGELFF
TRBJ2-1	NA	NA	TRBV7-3	TGTGCCAGCAGCTTAATATCCAGCTCCTACAATGAGCAGTTCTTC	CASSLISSSYNEQFF
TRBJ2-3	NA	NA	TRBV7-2	TGTGCCAGCAGCTTAGTAGCTATACCCACAGATACGCAGTATTTT	CASSLVAIPTDTQYF
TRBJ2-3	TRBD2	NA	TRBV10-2	TGCGCCAGCCTCGGGACTATACCCACAGATACGCAGTATTTT	CASLGTIPTDTQYF
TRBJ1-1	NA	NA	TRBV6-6	TGTGCCAGCAGTAGGGGGAACACTGAAGCTTTCTTT	CASSRGNTEAFF
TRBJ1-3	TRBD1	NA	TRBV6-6	TGTGCCAGCAGGTCGGGACAGTCTGGAAACACCATATATTTT	CASRSGQSGNTIYF
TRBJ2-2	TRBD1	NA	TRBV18	TGTGCCAGCTCCCCCCCGACAGGGAGGAACACCGGGGAGCTGTTTTTT	CASSPPTGRNTGELFF
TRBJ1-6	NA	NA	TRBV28	TGTGCCAGCAGTTTATGGAGACAGAAGAATTCACCCCTCCACTTT	CASSLWRQKNSPLHF
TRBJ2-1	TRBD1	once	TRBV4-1	TGCGCCAGCAGCCAGAGACAGGGGGCATCCAATGAGCAGTTCTTC	CASSQRQGASNEQFF
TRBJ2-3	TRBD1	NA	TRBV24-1	TGTGCCACCAGTGATTTTACCGGGACAGACACAGATACGCAGTATTTT	CATSDFTGTDTDTQYF
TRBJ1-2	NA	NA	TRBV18	TGTGCCAGCTCACCCCAGGAAAACTATGGCTACACCTTC	CASSPQENYGYTF
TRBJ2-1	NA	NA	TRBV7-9	TGTGCCAGCAGCTTAGGTCGGTCCTACAATGAGCAGTTCTTC	CASSLGRSYNEQFF
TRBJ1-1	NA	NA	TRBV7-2	TGTGCCAGCAGCGTCGGAGGGAGCACTGAAGCTTTCTTT	CASSVGGSTEAFF
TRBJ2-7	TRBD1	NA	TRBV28	TGTGCCAGCAGTTTAAGTGACAGGGGGCAGAAAGAGCAGTACTTC	CASSLSDRGQKEQYF
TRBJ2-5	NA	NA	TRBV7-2	TGTGCCAGCAGCTGGACAGAACAAGAGACCCAGTACTTC	CASSWTEQETQYF
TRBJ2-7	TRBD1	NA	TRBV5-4	TGTGCCAGCAGCGACAGGGGGCTATACGAGCAGTACTTC	CASSDRGLYEQYF
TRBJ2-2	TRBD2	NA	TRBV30	TGTGCCTGGAGTCCTCTAACTAGCGGACACACCGGGGAGCTGTTTTTT	CAWSPLTSGHTGELFF
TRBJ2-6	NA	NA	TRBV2	TGTGCCAGCAGTTACGGTTACTCTGGGGCCAACGTCCTGACTTTC	CASSYGYSGANVLTF
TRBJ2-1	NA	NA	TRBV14	TGTGCCAGCAGCCGACAGCTCGGACCGCAGCAGGAGCAGTTCTTC	CASSRQLGPQQEQFF
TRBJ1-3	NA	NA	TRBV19	TGTGCCAGTAGTCTGTCAGCAGGGGGAAACACCATATATTTT	CASSLSAGGNTIYF
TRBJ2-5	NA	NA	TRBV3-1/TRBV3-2	TGTGCCAGCCAAATCCCCGGCCGGGGGGAGACCCAGTACTTC	CASQIPGRGETQYF
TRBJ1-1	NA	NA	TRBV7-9	TGTGCCAGCAGCTTGCGGGGCACTGAAGCTTTCTTT	CASSLRGTEAFF
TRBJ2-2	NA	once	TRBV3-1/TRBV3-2	TGTGCCAGCAGCCAAGATCCACGGAGACTGAACACCGGGGAGCTGTTTTTT	CASSQDPRRLNTGELFF
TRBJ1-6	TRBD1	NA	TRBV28	TGTGCCAGCAGTTTCCTTGAGGAGACAGGGACGTCTAGGTTCGATTCACCCCTCCACTTT	CASSFLEETGTSRFDSPLHF
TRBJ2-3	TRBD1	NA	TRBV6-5	TGTGCCAGCAGAAACAGGGGGACAGATACGCAGTATTTT	CASRNRGTDTQYF
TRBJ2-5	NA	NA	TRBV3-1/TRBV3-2	TGTGCCAGCAGCCAAGCCCCCCGGAGACAAGAGACCCAGTACTTC	CASSQAPRRQETQYF
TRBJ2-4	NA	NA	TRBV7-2	TGTGCCAGCAGCCTCCGGCGGAGCGGCGATCTAGCCAAAAACATTCAGTACTTC	CASSLRRSGDLAKNIQYF
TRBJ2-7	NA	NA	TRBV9	TGTGCCAGCAGCGCCGGTGGAGTTTGGCACGAGCAGTACTTC	CASSAGGVWHEQYF
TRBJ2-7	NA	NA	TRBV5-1	TGCGCCAGCAGCTCTGGGAGCTCCTACGAGCAGTACTTC	CASSSGSSYEQYF
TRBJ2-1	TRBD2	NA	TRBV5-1	TGCGCCAGCAGCTTGTCGGAATCTAGCGGATACAATGAGCAGTTCTTC	CASSLSESSGYNEQFF
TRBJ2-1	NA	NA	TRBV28	TGTGCCAGCAGTTCCCCCTCCGGCGGGAATCTACAGTTCTTC	CASSSPSGGNLQFF
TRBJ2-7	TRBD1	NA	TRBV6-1	TGTGCCAGCAGTGAGGGCCCGGGACAGGGTCCAGCCGAGCAGTACTTC	CASSEGPGQGPAEQYF
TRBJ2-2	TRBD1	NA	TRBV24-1	TGTGCCACCAGAGGACCGGGACAGTTAACCGGGGAGCTGTTTTTT	CATRGPGQLTGELFF
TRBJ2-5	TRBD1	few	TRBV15	TGTGCCACCAGCAGAGCATCCGGGACAGGGGGTGAGACCCAGTACTTC	CATSRASGTGGETQYF
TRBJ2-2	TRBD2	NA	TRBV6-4	TGTGCCACCTCGTGGGGGGGCACCGGGGAGCTGTTTTTT	CATSWGGTGELFF
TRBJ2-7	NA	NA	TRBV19	TGTGCCAGTAGTATCGGAACAGGGCCCTACGAGCAGTACTTC	CASSIGTGPYEQYF
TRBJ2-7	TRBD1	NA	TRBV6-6	TGTGCCAGCGCCCGGGAGGGGACAGGGGGCTACGAGCAGTACTTC	CASAREGTGGYEQYF
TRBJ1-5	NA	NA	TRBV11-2	TGTGCCAGCAGCTTAGGAGCGGGTCGTAATCAGCCCCAGCATTTT	CASSLGAGRNQPQHF
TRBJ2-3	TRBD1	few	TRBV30	TGTGCCTGGAGCGCACTTCCGGGACAGGGCACAGATACGCAGTATTTT	CAWSALPGQGTDTQYF
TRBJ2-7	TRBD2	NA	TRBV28	TGTGCCAGCAGTTTAGATCCCGGGAGGTACGAGCAGTACTTC	CASSLDPGRYEQYF
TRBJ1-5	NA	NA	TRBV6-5	TGTGCCAGCAGTCGGACATGGGATCAGCCCCAGCATTTT	CASSRTWDQPQHF
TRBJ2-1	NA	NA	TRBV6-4	TGTGCCAGCAGTGACTCCGCCAGTGTTAACGAGCAGTTCTTC	CASSDSASVNEQFF
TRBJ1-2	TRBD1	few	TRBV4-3	TGCGCCAGCAGCCACCTAGAGGGGGACAGGGGGTTTTATGGCTACACCTTC	CASSHLEGDRGFYGYTF
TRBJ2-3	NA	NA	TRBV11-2	TGTGCCAGCAGCCCTCGACAGGACCGCACAGATACGCAGTATTTT	CASSPRQDRTDTQYF
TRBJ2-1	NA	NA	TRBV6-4	TGTGCCAGCAGTGAGGCGGCGTGGAATGAGCAGTTCTTC	CASSEAAWNEQFF
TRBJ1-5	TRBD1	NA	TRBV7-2	TGTGCCAGCACCCGACAGGGGGAGGGTCAGCCCCAGCATTTT	CASTRQGEGQPQHF
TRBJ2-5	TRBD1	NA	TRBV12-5	TGTGCTAGTGGTTTTGGACAGGAAGAGACCCAGTACTTC	CASGFGQEETQYF
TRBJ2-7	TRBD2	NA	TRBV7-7	TGTGCTAGCAGCCCTGGGACTAGCGGGAGCTTCCGGGGCGAGCAGTACTTC	CASSPGTSGSFRGEQYF
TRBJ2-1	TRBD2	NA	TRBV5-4	TGTGCCAGCAGCTTAGGTGGGACTAGCACCAGGGGGGAGCAGTTCTTC	CASSLGGTSTRGEQFF
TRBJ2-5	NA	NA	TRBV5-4	TGTGCCACCGACGGGCCGGGGGCCCAGTACTTC	CATDGPGAQYF
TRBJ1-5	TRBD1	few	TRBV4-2	TGTGCCAGCAGCCAAGAAAGGGACAGGGTCCTTAGCAATCAGCCCCAGCATTTT	CASSQERDRVLSNQPQHF
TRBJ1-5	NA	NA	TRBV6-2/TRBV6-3	TGTGCCAGCAGTCCCGGGACATCCCGTAGCAATCAGCCCCAGCATTTT	CASSPGTSRSNQPQHF
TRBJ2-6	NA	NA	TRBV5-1	TGCGCCAGCAGCTTGGACAGGGTCGCCGGGGCCAACGTCCTGACTTTC	CASSLDRVAGANVLTF
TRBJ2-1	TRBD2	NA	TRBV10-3	TGTGCCATCCGATCCGGGACTAGCGGGAGGGCCGTGAATGAGCAGTTCTTC	CAIRSGTSGRAVNEQFF
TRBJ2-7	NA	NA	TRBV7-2	TGTGCCAGCAGCACCCCGCCGGGACTCATTATGTCCTACGAGCAGTACTTC	CASSTPPGLIMSYEQYF
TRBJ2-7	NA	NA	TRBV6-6	TGTGCCAGCATACCTACAGGGTCTTCGGACGAGCAGTACTTC	CASIPTGSSDEQYF